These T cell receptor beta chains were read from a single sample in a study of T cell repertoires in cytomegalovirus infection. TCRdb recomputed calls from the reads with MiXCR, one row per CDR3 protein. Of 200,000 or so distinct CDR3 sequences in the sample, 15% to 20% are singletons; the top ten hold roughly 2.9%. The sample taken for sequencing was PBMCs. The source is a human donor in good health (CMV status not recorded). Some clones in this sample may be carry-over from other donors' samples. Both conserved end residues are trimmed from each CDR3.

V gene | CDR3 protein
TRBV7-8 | ASSSGATDTQY
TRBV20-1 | SARDPGLAAGEQY
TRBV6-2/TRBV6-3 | ASRTSAYEQY
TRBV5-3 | ASSFRTRGRVDEQF
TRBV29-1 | SAAIGADTQY
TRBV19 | ASSIVGLQAYTEAF
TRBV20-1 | SARRPTAGDTEAF
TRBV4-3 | ASSHTSGSSDTQY
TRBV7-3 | ASRQTRNTEAF
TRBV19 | ASSMRENTEAF
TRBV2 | ASSDLTSTDTQY
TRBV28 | ASRVGTGALYEQY
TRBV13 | ASSSQQANGDEF
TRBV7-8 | ASSFDGRGTGGAGANVLT
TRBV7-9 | ASNRGGNEQF
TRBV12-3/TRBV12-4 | ASSQRGQGMNTEAF
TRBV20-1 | SARAPQGWSNYGYT
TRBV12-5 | ASAQGGYTGELF
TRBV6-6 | ASSFQLNGQGRGETQY
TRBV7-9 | ASSAQGAGELF
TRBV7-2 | ASSQDRGKDTQY
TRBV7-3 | ASSYRLAGNNEQF
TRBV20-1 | SAGSRNIQY